The clone carrying this T cell receptor (beta chain) turned up a few times. Its antigen is unknown. This entry comes from a study of T-cell memory formation after mild COVID-19. General study results and limits: Of the contracting clones, CD4+ ones lay mainly in CM and EM, and CD8+ ones in EMRA. Clones that contracted from day 15 to 85 had balanced CD4/CD8; later expanders were CD4+ biased.

5'RACE with constant-segment primers yielded barcoded, UMI-tagged TCR alpha and TCR beta cDNA libraries. MiXCR, run by TCRdb on the 5' RACE reads, gives a single entry per CDR3 protein. Of 340,000 or so distinct CDR3 sequences in the sample, approximately 13% were seen once. The germline V and J ends were trimmed by 0 bases and 4 bases, with 9 bases remaining between them. Germline V CDR1 and CDR2: SGHTA, FQGTGA. This CDR3 spans 14 amino acids. The TCR was taken from a man between 18 and 35 years old who had mild COVID-19 (a few samples of this study predate the infection). Cell type and time point are not known. The sequencing sample was made of PBMCs or a T cell subset sorted from them (not recorded which). The chain uses TRBV7-3 and TRBJ1-1, with D tentatively TRBD1 (5 bases). CDR3 in DNA: TGTGCCAGCAGCTTAACAGGGGATGGCACTGAAGCTTTCTTT. It is translated as CASSLTGDGTEAFF.